A selection of T cell receptor beta chains follows, all from one sample in a study of beta chain features in type 1 diabetes. This table comes from immunoSEQ multiplex PCR, and its TCRdb copy is limited to in-frame clones, with some not included. The sample consists of about 290,000 clones, 7% to 9% of them appearing once. The sequenced sample consisted of central memory CD4+ T cells from blood. The receptors were sampled from a woman aged 18-29 years in good health. CDR3s include the opening cysteine and the closing phenylalanine or tryptophan. D genes are given only for firm matches. Only some rows state a clone size, as once, few, many or a class for expanded clones.

TRBV5-1	NA	TRBJ1-1	few	TGCGCCAGCAGCTTGGACGGATATGAAGCTTTCTTT	CASSLDGYEAFF
TRBV7-9	NA	TRBJ2-1	NA	TGTGCCAGCAGCTTAAGGGGGGGCTCAGGTAATGAGCAGTTCTTC	CASSLRGGSGNEQFF
TRBV7-9	TRBD1	TRBJ1-1	few	TGTGCCAGCAGCTTAAGACAGGGGAACACTGAAGCTTTCTTT	CASSLRQGNTEAFF
TRBV25-1	TRBD1	TRBJ2-7	few	TGTGCCAGCAGTGAATACAGACAGGGTCGGGAGCAGTACTTC	CASSEYRQGREQYF
TRBV28	NA	TRBJ1-1	many	TGTGCCAGCAGTTTACCAGGGGTAGATACTGAAGCTTTCTTT	CASSLPGVDTEAFF
TRBV7-2	TRBD2	TRBJ2-7	many	TGTGCCAGCAGCTTAGTAGCGGGAGGACTCTACGAGCAGTACTTC	CASSLVAGGLYEQYF
TRBV11-3	NA	TRBJ2-1	few	TGTGCCAGCAGCTTAGTGTACAATGAGCAGTTCTTC	CASSLVYNEQFF
TRBV28	TRBD1	TRBJ2-1	few	TGTGCCAGCAGTTTAGGGGACAGGGACAATGAGCAGTTCTTC	CASSLGDRDNEQFF
TRBV29-1	TRBD2	TRBJ2-7	NA	TGCAGCGTTGAGACAACTAGCGGGAGTCGCTACGAGCAGTACTTC	CSVETTSGSRYEQYF
TRBV29-1	NA	TRBJ1-1	few	TGCAGCGTTGGTGGGGGGCAGGGCAGTGAAGCTTTCTTT	CSVGGGQGSEAFF
TRBV7-9	NA	TRBJ1-2	few	TGTGCCAGCAGCCCCCAGGGCGGGGGGTCGACTGGCTACACCTTC	CASSPQGGGSTGYTF
TRBV11-2	NA	TRBJ2-6	NA	TGTGCCAGCAGCTCCCCACATGCGACTGGGGCCAACGTCCTGACTTTC	CASSSPHATGANVLTF
TRBV19	NA	TRBJ1-5	NA	TGTGCCAGTAGTATTGACGGTGGGGGCGTCAGGCCCCAGCATTTT	CASSIDGGGVRPQHF
TRBV7-3	NA	TRBJ2-2	few	TGTGCCAGCAGCTTTTCCAGCACCGGGGAGCTGTTTTTT	CASSFSSTGELFF
TRBV27	NA	TRBJ1-5	NA	TGTGCCAGCAGTTTCAATGGAGAGCAGCCCCAGCATTTT	CASSFNGEQPQHF
TRBV27	NA	TRBJ2-2	few	TGTGCCAGCCAATTTTCCGGGGAGCTGTTTTTT	CASQFSGELFF
TRBV6-5	NA	TRBJ1-1	many	TGTGCCAGCAGTTCCAGGGGATCGGGAAAAGCTTTCTTT	CASSSRGSGKAFF
TRBV6-5	NA	TRBJ1-2	NA	TGTGCCAGCAGTTACCAGGGAGGCTACACCTTC	CASSYQGGYTF
TRBV28	TRBD1	TRBJ1-1	few	TGTGCCAGCAGTTTATCTCGACAGGGGGCAACTGAAGCTTTCTTT	CASSLSRQGATEAFF
TRBV7-9	TRBD1	TRBJ2-3	few	TGTGCCAGCAGCTACCCGACAGGGGGAGTCACAGATACGCAGTATTTT	CASSYPTGGVTDTQYF
TRBV7-2	TRBD1	TRBJ1-2	few	TGTGCCAGCAGCTTAGACAGGGGGTATGGCTACACCTTC	CASSLDRGYGYTF
TRBV5-4	NA	TRBJ1-2	few	TGTGCCAGCAGCTTGCAACAGGACTCGGGCTACACCTTC	CASSLQQDSGYTF
TRBV28	NA	TRBJ1-1	NA	TGTGCCAGCAGTTTGTCTGGGGTCCCGGGGACTGAAGCTTTCTTT	CASSLSGVPGTEAFF
TRBV9	TRBD1	TRBJ1-1	NA	TGTGCCAGCAGCGTTTATGGGGGACAGGTGAACACTGAAGCTTTCTTT	CASSVYGGQVNTEAFF
TRBV5-6	TRBD1	TRBJ1-1	few	TGTGCCAGCACGGGGAGGGGGCGCAAGAACACTGAAGCTTTCTTT	CASTGRGRKNTEAFF